This T cell receptor beta chain comes out of a study of T cells after yellow fever vaccination. Trimming removed 7 bases from V and 3 bases from J, with 9 bases in between. The germline V gene has CDR1 MRHNA and CDR2 SNTAGT. The CDR3 is 13 residues long. This clonotype was observed many times. From the 5' RACE reads, TCRdb called clonotypes with MiXCR, one entry per CDR3 protein. The sample has some 340,000 distinct CDR3 sequences, around 11% seen once; the top ten hold 3% to 3.5%. The starting material was CD4+ T cells sorted from PBMCs, obtained 45 days after the yellow fever booster vaccination. The source of this sequence is a man younger than 35 who received the YFV17D yellow fever vaccine. J is TRBJ2-2 and V is TRBV6-4; D is ambiguous. CDR3 nucleotides: TGTGCCAGCATCGACCCTCACACCGGGGAGCTGTTTTTT. Translating gives CASIDPHTGELFF.